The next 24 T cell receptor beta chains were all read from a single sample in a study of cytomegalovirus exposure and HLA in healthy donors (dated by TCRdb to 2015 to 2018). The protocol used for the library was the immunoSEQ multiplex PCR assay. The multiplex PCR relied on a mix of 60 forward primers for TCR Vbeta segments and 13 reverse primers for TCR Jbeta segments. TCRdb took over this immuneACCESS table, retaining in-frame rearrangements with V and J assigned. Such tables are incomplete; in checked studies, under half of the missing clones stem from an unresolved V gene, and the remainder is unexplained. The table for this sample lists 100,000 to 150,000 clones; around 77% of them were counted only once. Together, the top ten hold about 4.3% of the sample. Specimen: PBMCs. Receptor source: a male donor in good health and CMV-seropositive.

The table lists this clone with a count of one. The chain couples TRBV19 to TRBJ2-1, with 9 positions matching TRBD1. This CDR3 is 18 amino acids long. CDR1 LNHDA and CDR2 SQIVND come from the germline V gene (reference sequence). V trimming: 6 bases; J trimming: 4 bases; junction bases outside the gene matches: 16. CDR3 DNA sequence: TGTGCCAGTAGCTCTGGAGTCCGACCGGGACAGGGATACAATGAGCAGTTCTTC. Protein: CASSSGVRPGQGYNEQFF.

The CDR3: CASSSGLAREQYF. CDR3 sequence (DNA): TGTGCCAGCAGTTCCGGACTAGCGCGGGAGCAGTACTTC. This chain uses TRBV2 with TRBJ2-5; 9 nucleotides line up with TRBD2. Germline V gene data show CDR1 as SNHLY and CDR2 as FYNNEI. This CDR3 has 13 amino acids. V was clipped by 5 bases and J by 11 bases; unmatched bases: 9.

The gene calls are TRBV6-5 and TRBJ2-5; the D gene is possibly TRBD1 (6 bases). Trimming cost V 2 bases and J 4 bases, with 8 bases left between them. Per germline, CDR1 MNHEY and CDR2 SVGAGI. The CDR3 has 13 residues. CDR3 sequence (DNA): TGTGCCAGCAGTTACCCAGGGGTAGAGACCCAGTACTTC. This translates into CASSYPGVETQYF.

The CDR3 DNA is TGCAGTTTTCCTATGCCGGGGTCTAACTATGGCTACACCTTC. It specifies CSFPMPGSNYGYTF. The chain couples TRBV29-1 to TRBJ1-2; D remains ambiguous. Germline CDR1 SQVTM, CDR2 ANQGSEA. The CDR3 is made up of 14 amino acids. The complete variable domain, with remaining parts taken from reference TRBV29-1 and TRBJ1-2, reads SAVISQKPSRDICQRGTSLTIQCQVDSQVTMMFWYRQQPGQSLTLIATANQGSEATYESGFVIDKFPISRPNLTFSTLTVSNMSPEDSSIYLCSFPMPGSNYGYTFGSGTRLTVV.

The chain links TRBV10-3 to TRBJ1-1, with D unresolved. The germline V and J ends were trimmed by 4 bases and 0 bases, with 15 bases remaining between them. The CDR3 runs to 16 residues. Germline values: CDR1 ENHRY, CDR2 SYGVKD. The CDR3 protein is CAISAGVSGVNTEAFF. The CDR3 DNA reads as TGTGCCATCAGTGCCGGGGTTTCCGGGGTGAACACTGAAGCTTTCTTT.

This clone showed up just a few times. The CDR3 DNA reads as TGTGCCATCAGTGGAGCCCCGGGACAGTCTTCGAACACCGGGGAGCTGTTTTTT. Amino acids: CAISGAPGQSSNTGELFF. This rearrangement joins TRBV10-3 to TRBJ2-2; 7 bases are a match to TRBD1. After removal of 4 bases from V and 0 bases from J, the junction contained 11 bases not matched to a gene. The germline V gene has CDR1 ENHRY and CDR2 SYGVKD. The CDR3 has 18 residues.

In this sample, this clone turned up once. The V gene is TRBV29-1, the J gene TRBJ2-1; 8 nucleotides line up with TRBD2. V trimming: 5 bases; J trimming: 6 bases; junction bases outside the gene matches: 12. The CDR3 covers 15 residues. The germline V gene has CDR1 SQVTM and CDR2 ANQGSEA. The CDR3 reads CSVRGGGTYTNEQFF. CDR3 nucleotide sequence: TGCAGCGTTCGCGGCGGGGGGACTTATACCAATGAGCAGTTCTTC.

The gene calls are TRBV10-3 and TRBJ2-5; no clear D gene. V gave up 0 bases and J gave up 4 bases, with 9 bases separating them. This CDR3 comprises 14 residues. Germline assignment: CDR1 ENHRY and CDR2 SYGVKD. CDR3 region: CAISESNGGETQYF. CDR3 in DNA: TGTGCCATCAGTGAGTCCAACGGTGGAGAGACCCAGTACTTC.

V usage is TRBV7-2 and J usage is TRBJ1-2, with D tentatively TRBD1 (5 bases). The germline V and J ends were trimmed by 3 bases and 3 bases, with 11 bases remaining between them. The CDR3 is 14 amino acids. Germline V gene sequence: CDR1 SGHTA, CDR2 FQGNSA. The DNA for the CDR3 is TGTGCCAGCAGCTTTCAGCAGGGTGACTATGGCTACACCTTC. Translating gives CASSFQQGDYGYTF.

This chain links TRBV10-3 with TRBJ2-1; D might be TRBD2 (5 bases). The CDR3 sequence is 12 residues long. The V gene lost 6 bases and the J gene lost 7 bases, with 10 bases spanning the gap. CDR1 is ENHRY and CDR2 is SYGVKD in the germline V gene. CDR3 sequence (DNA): TGTGCCATCAGATCGGACTCGAATGAGCAGTTCTTC. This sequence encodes CAIRSDSNEQFF.

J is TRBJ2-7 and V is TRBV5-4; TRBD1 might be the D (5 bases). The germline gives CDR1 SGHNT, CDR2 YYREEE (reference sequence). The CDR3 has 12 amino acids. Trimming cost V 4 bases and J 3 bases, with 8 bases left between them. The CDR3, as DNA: TGTGCCAGCAGCGCCCAGGGCTACGAGCAGTACTTC. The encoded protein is CASSAQGYEQYF.

The DNA for the CDR3 is TGTGCCAGCATCCCCAGGGTCGGCACCGGGGAGCTGTTTTTT. Residues: CASIPRVGTGELFF. The genes are TRBV6-4 and TRBJ2-2, with a tentative D call TRBD1 (5 bases). The length of the CDR3 is 14 residues. Germline V lookup: CDR1 MRHNA, CDR2 SNTAGT. Trimming pared 7 bases from V and 4 bases from J, leaving 13 bases between.

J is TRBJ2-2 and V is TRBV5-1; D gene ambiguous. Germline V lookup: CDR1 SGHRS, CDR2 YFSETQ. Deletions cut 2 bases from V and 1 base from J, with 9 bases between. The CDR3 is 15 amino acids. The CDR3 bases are TGCGCCAGCAGCTTAGCCTCAGGGAACACCGGGGAGCTGTTTTTT. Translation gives CASSLASGNTGELFF.

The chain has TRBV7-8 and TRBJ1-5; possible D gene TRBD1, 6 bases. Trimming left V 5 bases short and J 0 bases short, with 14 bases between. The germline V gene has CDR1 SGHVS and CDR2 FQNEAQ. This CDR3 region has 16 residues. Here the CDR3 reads CASSAVRTDSNQPQHF. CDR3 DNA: TGTGCCAGCAGCGCCGTACGGACAGATAGCAATCAGCCCCAGCATTTT.

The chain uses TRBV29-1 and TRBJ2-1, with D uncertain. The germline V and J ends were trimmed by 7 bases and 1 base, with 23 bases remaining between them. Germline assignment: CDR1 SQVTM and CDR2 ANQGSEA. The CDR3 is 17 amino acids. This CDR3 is CSAFAITSTRSYNEQFF. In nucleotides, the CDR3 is TGCAGCGCTTTTGCTATCACGTCCACGAGGTCCTACAATGAGCAGTTCTTC.

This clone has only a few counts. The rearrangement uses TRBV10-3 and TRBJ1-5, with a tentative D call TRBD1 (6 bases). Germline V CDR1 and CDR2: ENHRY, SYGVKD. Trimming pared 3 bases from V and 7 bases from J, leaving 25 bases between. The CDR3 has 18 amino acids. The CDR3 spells CAISDQKDRSRARQPQHF. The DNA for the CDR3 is TGTGCCATCAGTGACCAGAAGGACAGATCAAGGGCGAGACAGCCCCAGCATTTT.

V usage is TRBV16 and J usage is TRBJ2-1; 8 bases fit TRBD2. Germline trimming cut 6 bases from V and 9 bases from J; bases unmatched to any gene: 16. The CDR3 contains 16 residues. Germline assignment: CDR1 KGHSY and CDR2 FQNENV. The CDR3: CASSPPEGSGKSEQFF. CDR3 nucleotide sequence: TGTGCCAGCAGTCCACCCGAGGGTAGCGGGAAATCTGAGCAGTTCTTC.

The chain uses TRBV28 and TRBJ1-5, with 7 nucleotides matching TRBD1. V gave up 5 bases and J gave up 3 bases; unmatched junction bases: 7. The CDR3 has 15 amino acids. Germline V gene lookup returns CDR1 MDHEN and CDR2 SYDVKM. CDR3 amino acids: CASSRQGLPNQPQHF. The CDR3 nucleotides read TGTGCCAGCAGTCGACAGGGCCTTCCCAATCAGCCCCAGCATTTT.

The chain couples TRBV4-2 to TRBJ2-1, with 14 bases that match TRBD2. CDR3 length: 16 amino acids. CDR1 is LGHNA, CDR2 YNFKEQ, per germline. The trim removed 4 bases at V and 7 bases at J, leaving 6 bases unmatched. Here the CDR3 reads CASSRGLAGGPNEQFF. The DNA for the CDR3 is TGTGCCAGCAGCCGAGGACTAGCGGGGGGCCCTAATGAGCAGTTCTTC.

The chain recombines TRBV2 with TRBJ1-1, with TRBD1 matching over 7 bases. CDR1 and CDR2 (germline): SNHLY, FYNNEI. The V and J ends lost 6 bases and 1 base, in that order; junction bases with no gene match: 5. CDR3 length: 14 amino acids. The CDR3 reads CASSKTGPNTEAFF. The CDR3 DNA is TGTGCCAGCAGCAAGACAGGGCCGAACACTGAAGCTTTCTTT.

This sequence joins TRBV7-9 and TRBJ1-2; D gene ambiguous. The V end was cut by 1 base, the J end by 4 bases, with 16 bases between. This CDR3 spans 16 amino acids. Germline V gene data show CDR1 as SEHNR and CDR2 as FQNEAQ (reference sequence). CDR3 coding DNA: TGTGCCAGCAGCTTAGAGTTGGCGGCTTTCGGCTATGGCTACACCTTC. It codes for CASSLELAAFGYGYTF.

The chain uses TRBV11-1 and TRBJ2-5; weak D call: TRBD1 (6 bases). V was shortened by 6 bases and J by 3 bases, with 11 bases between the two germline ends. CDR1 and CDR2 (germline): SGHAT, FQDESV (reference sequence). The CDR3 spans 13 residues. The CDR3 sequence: CASSQTGKETQYF. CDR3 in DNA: TGTGCCAGCAGTCAAACAGGGAAAGAGACCCAGTACTTC.

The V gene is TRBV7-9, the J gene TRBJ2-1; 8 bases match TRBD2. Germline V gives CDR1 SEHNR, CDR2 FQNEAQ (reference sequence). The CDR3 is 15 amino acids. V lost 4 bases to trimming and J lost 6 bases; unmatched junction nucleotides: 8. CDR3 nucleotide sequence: TGTGCCAGCAGCTACTCGGGGGGGCCCAGCAATGAGCAGTTCTTC. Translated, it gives CASSYSGGPSNEQFF.

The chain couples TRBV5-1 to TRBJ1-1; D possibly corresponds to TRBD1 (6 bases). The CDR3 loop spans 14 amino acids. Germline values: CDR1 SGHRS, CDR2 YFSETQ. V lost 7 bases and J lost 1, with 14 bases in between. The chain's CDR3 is CASGTDRTNTEAFF. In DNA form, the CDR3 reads TGCGCCAGCGGGACCGACAGGACGAACACTGAAGCTTTCTTT. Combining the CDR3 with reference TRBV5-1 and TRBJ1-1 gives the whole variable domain KAGVTQTPRYLIKTRGQQVTLSCSPISGHRSVSWYQQTPGQGLQFLFEYFSETQRNKGNFPGRFSGRQFSNSRSEMNVSTLELGDSALYLCASGTDRTNTEAFFGQGTRLTVV.